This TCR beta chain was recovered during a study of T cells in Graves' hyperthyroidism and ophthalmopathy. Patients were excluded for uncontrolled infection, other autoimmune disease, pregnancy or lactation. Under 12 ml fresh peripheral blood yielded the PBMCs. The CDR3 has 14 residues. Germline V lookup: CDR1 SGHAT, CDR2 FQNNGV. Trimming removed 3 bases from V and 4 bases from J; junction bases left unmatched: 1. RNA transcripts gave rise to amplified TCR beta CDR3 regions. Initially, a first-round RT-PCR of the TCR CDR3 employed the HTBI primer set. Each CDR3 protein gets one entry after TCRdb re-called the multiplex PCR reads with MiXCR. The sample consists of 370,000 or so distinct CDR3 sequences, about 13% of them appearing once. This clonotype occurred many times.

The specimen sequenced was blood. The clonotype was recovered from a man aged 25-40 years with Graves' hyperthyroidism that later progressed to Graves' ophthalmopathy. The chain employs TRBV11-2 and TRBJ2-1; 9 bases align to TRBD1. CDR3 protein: CASSFGTGYNEQFF. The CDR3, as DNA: TGTGCCAGCAGCTTCGGGACAGGGTACAATGAGCAGTTCTTC.